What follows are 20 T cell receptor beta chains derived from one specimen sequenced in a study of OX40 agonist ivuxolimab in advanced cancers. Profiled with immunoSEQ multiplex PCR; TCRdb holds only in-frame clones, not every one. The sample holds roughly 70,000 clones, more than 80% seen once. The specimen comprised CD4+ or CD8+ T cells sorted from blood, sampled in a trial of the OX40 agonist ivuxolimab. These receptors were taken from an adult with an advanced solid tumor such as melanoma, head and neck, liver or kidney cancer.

CDR3 loop: CASSLDGEKLFF. Here the CDR3 DNA reads TGTGCCAGCAGCTTGGATGGTGAAAAACTGTTTTTT. V is TRBV5-4 and J is TRBJ1-4; D gene ambiguous. Germline CDR1 and CDR2: SGHNT and YYREEE (reference sequence). The CDR3 runs 12 residues. Trimming took off 0 bases at V and 7 bases at J, with 4 bases between the two ends.

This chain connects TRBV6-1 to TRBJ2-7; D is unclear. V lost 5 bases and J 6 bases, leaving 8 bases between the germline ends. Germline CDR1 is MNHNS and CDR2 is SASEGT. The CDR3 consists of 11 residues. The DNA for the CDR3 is TGTGCCAGCAGTTACCTAGGCGAGCAGTACTTC. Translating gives CASSYLGEQYF.

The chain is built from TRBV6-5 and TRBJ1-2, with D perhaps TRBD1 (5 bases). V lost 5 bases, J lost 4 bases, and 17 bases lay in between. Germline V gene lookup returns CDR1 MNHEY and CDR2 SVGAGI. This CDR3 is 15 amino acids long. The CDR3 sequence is CASSPTAGNFYGYTF. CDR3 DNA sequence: TGTGCCAGCAGTCCCACCGCAGGGAACTTCTATGGCTACACCTTC.

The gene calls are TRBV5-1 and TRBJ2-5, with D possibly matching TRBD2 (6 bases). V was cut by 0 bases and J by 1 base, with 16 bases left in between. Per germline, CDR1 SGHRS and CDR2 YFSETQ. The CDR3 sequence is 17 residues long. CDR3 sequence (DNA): TGCGCCAGCAGCTTGGCTGGCGGGGCACCCCCCCAAGAGACCCAGTACTTC. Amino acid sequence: CASSLAGGAPPQETQYF.

CDR3 protein: CASSGSGDTEAFF. Here the CDR3 DNA reads TGTGCCAGCTCCGGATCTGGGGACACTGAAGCTTTCTTT. The chain employs TRBV18 and TRBJ1-1; unclear D gene. CDR1 and CDR2 from the germline V gene are KGHSH and LQKENI. Trimming pared 6 bases from V and 3 bases from J, leaving 11 bases between. CDR3 length equals 13 residues.

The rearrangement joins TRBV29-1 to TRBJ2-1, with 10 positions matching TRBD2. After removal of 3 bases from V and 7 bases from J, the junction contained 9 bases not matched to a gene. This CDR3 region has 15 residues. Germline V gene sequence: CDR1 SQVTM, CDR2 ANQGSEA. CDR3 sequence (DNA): TGCAGCGTTGATCCTCTAGCGGGAGTTTCGAATGAGCAGTTCTTC. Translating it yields CSVDPLAGVSNEQFF.

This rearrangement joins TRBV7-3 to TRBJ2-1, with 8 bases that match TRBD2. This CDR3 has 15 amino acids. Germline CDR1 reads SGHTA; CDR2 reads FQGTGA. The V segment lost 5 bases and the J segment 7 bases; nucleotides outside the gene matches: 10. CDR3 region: CASSPTAGGGNEQFF. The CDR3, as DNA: TGTGCCAGCAGCCCCACGGCGGGAGGCGGTAATGAGCAGTTCTTC.

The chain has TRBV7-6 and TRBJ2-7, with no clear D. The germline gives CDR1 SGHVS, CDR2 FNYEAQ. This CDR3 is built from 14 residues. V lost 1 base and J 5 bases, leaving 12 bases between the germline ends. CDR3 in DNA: TGTGCCAGCAGCTTAGTACAAGGGTTCGACGAGCAGTACTTC. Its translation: CASSLVQGFDEQYF.

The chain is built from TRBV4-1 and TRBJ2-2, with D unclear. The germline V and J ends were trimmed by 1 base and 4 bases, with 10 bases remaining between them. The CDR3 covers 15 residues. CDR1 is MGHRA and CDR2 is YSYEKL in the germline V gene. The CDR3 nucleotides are TGCGCCAGCAGCCAAGGATTGGTGGGCACCGGGGAGCTGTTTTTT. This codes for CASSQGLVGTGELFF.

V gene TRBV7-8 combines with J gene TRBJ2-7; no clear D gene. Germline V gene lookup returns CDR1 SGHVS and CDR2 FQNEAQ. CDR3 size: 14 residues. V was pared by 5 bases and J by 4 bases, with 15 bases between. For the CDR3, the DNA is TGTGCCAGCAGCGTGGTGGGGTTGGGGTACGAGCAGTACTTC. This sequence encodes CASSVVGLGYEQYF. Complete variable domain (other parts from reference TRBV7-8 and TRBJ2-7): GAGVSQSPRYKVAKRGQDVALRCDPISGHVSLFWYQQALGQGPEFLTYFQNEAQLDKSGLPSDRFFAERPEGSVSTLKIQRTQQEDSAVYLCASSVVGLGYEQYFGPGTRLTVT.

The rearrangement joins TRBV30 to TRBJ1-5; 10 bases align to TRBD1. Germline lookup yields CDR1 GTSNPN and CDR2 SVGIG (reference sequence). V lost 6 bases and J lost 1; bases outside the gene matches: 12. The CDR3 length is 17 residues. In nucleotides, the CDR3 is TGTGCCTGCGAGACAGGGGGCTTTATAGGAAGCAATCAGCCCCAGCATTTT. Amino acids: CACETGGFIGSNQPQHF.

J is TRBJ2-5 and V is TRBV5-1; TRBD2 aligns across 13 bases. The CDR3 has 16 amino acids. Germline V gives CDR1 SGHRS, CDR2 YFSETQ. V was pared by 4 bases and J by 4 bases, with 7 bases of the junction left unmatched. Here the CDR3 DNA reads TGCGCCAGCAGCACGGGACTAGCGGGATATAGAGAGACCCAGTACTTC. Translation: CASSTGLAGYRETQYF.

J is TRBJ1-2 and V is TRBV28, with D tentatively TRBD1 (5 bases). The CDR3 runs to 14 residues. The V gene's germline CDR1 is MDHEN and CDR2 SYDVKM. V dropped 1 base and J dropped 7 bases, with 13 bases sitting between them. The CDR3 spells CASSLSAGRGGYTF. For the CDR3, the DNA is TGTGCCAGCAGTTTATCGGCAGGGCGCGGTGGCTACACCTTC.

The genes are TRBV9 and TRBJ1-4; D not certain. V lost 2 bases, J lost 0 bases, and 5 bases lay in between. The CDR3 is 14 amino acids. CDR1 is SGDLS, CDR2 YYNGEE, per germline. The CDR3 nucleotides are TGTGCCAGCAGCGTGTCAGCAACTAATGAAAAACTGTTTTTT. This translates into CASSVSATNEKLFF.

This CDR3 reads CASRIEAGVSSYEQYF. DNA for the CDR3: TGTGCCAGCAGAATAGAGGCAGGGGTCAGCTCCTACGAGCAGTACTTC. V gene TRBV21-1 combines with J gene TRBJ2-7; the table's D call, TRBD1, was not checked against the DNA. TRBV21-1 is labeled a pseudogene. The CDR3 has 16 amino acids.

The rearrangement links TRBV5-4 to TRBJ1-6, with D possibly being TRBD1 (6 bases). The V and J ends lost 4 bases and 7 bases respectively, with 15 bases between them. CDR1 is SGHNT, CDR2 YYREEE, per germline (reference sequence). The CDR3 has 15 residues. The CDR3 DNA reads TGTGCCAGCAGCGTTGACAGGAGCAGGAATTCACCCCTCCACTTT. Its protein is CASSVDRSRNSPLHF.

CDR3 sequence (DNA): TGTGCCAGCACGGAGGCCGGGAGGCGCAATCAGCCCCAGCATTTT. It yields the protein CASTEAGRRNQPQHF. This sequence joins TRBV28 and TRBJ1-5; D not certain. V lost 7 bases to trimming and J lost 2 bases, with 15 bases between them. Germline lookup yields CDR1 MDHEN and CDR2 SYDVKM. The CDR3 is 15 residues long.

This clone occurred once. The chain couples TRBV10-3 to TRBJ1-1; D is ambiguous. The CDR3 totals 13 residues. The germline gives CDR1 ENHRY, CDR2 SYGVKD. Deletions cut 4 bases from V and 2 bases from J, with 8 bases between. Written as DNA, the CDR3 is TGTGCCATCAGTGCCGATACCAACACTGAAGCTTTCTTT. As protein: CAISADTNTEAFF.

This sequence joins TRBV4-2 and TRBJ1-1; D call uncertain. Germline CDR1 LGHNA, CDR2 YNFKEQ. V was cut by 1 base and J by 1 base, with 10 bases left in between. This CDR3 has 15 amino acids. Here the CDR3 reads CASSQGTGTNTEAFF. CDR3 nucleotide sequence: TGTGCCAGCAGCCAAGGGACGGGAACGAACACTGAAGCTTTCTTT.

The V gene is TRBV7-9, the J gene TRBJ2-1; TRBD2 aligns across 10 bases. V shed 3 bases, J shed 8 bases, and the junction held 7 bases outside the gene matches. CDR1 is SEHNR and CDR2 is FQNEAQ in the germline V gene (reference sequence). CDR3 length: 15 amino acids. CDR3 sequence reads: CASSFPGLASDEQFF. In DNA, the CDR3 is TGTGCCAGCAGCTTTCCGGGACTAGCGTCCGATGAGCAGTTCTTC.